This TCR beta chain emerged from a study of shared clonotypes between healthy human individuals. Study-level information: With ages of 18 to 49, the donors were two women and three men. Study-wide findings and caveats: Clonotype sharing among donors, it was expected, would be affected by sequencing depth.

Worth noting for this clone: The antigen remains unidentified.

The data were produced by immunoSEQ multiplex PCR, yet TCRdb's version contains in-frame clones alone and is incomplete. The data contain 2 million to 3 million clones, 80% to 95% of them singletons. Healthy and HIV-negative, the adult donors had no recent acute infections or vaccinations. This TCR derives from a man between 18 and 29 years old in good health. Some clones in this sample may be carry-over from other donors' samples. The sample consisted of naive CD4+ T cells from PBMCs. Subset indicated: CD45RA+ positively selected.

The CDR3 region is CASNPGPYEQYF. In DNA, the CDR3 is TGTGCCAGCAATCCGGGACCCTACGAGCAGTACTTC. The genes are TRBV2 and TRBJ2-7; the D call may be TRBD1 or TRBD2 (5 bases each). Germline V gene sequence: CDR1 SNHLY, CDR2 FYNNEI. The CDR3 consists of 12 residues. The V and J ends lost 7 bases and 2 bases respectively, with 9 bases between them.